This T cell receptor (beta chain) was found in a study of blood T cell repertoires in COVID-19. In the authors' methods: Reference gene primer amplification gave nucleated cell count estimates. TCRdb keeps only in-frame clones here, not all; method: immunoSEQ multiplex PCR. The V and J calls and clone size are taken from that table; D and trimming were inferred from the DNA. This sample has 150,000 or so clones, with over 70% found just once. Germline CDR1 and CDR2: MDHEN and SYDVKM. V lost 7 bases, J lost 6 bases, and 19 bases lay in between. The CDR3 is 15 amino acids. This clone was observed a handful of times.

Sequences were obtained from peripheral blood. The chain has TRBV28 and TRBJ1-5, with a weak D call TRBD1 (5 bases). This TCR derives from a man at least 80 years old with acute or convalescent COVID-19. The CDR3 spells CASTLGLQGRQPQHF. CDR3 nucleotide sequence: TGTGCCAGCACCTTGGGTCTTCAGGGTCGTCAGCCCCAGCATTTT.